The 30 T cell receptor beta chains below all came from one sample that was sequenced in a study of blood T cells in healthy people across ages. Alongside a J-beta primer mix, a sample-barcoded 5' primer served in a second PCR lasting roughly 6 to 11 cycles. TCRdb re-analysed the 5' RACE reads in MiXCR, keeping a single row per CDR3 protein. This table has hundreds of thousands of distinct CDR3 sequences, 58% appearing once. The source material was blood. The receptors were sampled from a man aged 25 to 40 in good health.

This clonotype was seen a handful of times. The V gene is TRBV20-1, the J gene TRBJ2-7; 10 bases agree with TRBD1. The CDR3 covers 14 residues. Germline V lookup: CDR1 DFQATT, CDR2 SNEGSKA (reference sequence). V gave up 3 bases and J gave up 5 bases; unmatched junction bases: 7. The CDR3 nucleotides read TGCAGTGCTAGGCGCGGGACAGGGGCCAACGAGCAGTACTTC. This sequence encodes CSARRGTGANEQYF.

There are a few counts of this clonotype. The chain uses TRBV20-1 and TRBJ2-7; TRBD2 agrees at 10 bases. Germline V gene sequence: CDR1 DFQATT, CDR2 SNEGSKA (reference sequence). The length of the CDR3 is 14 residues. J gave up 7 bases and V 3 bases, and 9 bases lay outside the gene matches. CDR3 protein: CSASRAGGPGEQYF. The CDR3 DNA is TGCAGTGCTAGTCGAGCGGGAGGGCCGGGGGAGCAGTACTTC.

The genes are TRBV20-1 and TRBJ2-1, with D uncertain. The CDR3 is made up of 14 amino acids. Trimming pared 3 bases from V and 1 base from J, leaving 10 bases between. Germline CDR1 and CDR2: DFQATT and SNEGSKA (reference sequence). The CDR3 DNA is TGCAGTGCTAGTAATACTCGTTCCTACAATGAGCAGTTCTTC. As protein: CSASNTRSYNEQFF.

This clonotype has a handful of counts. V is TRBV7-8 and J is TRBJ2-5, with 13 bases lining up with TRBD2. CDR3 size: 17 residues. Per germline, CDR1 SGHVS and CDR2 FQNEAQ. With 3 bases clipped from V and 3 bases from J, the junction kept 7 bases outside the gene matches. The CDR3 nucleotides are TGTGCCAGCAGCTTTGGACTAGCGGGGGACAAGAAAGAGACCCAGTACTTC. Translated: CASSFGLAGDKKETQYF. The entire variable domain, with the rest obtained from reference TRBV7-8 and TRBJ2-5, is as follows: GAGVSQSPRYKVAKRGQDVALRCDPISGHVSLFWYQQALGQGPEFLTYFQNEAQLDKSGLPSDRFFAERPEGSVSTLKIQRTQQEDSAVYLCASSFGLAGDKKETQYFGPGTRLLVL.

CDR3 protein: CASSANRGREQFF. The CDR3 DNA reads TGCGCCAGCAGCGCAAACAGGGGCCGTGAGCAGTTCTTC. The chain links TRBV5-1 to TRBJ2-1, with 7 bases aligning to TRBD1. V trimming: 4 bases; J trimming: 9 bases; junction bases outside the gene matches: 7. Germline CDR1 reads SGHRS; CDR2 reads YFSETQ. The CDR3 sequence is 13 residues long.

The chain links TRBV7-8 to TRBJ2-1; the D is unclear. The V end lost 4 bases, the J end lost 7 bases, and 14 bases lay between the germline ends. CDR3 size: 14 residues. The germline gives CDR1 SGHVS, CDR2 FQNEAQ. The CDR3 DNA reads TGTGCCAGCAGCTCCCGGGCAAAGGGAAATGAGCAGTTCTTC. This sequence encodes CASSSRAKGNEQFF.

The rearrangement links TRBV7-2 to TRBJ1-1; TRBD1 might be the D (6 bases). V gave up 1 base and J gave up 5 bases, with 14 bases separating them. CDR1 SGHTA and CDR2 FQGNSA come from the germline V gene. CDR3 length: 15 amino acids. This CDR3 reads CASSLGGGAYTEAFF. The CDR3 coding sequence is TGTGCCAGCAGCTTAGGGGGGGGCGCTTATACTGAAGCTTTCTTT.

The J gene is TRBJ2-7, the V gene TRBV9; tentatively, D is TRBD1 (6 bases). The length of the CDR3 is 16 residues. Between the trimmed V and J ends, which lost 0 bases and 6 bases, there was a span of 19 bases. CDR1 is SGDLS and CDR2 is YYNGEE in the germline V gene. The CDR3 bases are TGTGCCAGCAGCGTAGAGGTGTCAGGGGCGGAAAGCGAGCAGTACTTC. Encoded protein: CASSVEVSGAESEQYF.

The rearrangement uses TRBV12-3 or TRBV12-4 and TRBJ2-1; no clear D. V was clipped by 5 bases and J by 9 bases, with 8 bases between them. CDR3 length equals 11 residues. The CDR3 protein is CASSTACEQFF. CDR3 coding DNA: TGTGCCAGCAGTACGGCCTGTGAGCAGTTCTTC.

J is TRBJ2-1 and V is TRBV7-2; TRBD2 matches 7 bases. In germline, CDR1 is SGHTA, CDR2 FQGNSA. This CDR3 contains 14 residues. Germline trimming cut 1 base from V and 8 bases from J; bases unmatched to any gene: 5. As DNA, the CDR3 is TGTGCCAGCAGCTTAGGGACTAGAGTCCATGAGCAGTTCTTC. This codes for CASSLGTRVHEQFF. The complete variable domain, with remaining parts taken from reference TRBV7-2 and TRBJ2-1, reads GAGVSQSPSNKVTEKGKDVELRCDPISGHTALYWYRQSLGQGLEFLIYFQGNSAPDKSGLPSDRFSAERTGGSVSTLTIQRTQQEDSAVYLCASSLGTRVHEQFFGPGTRLTVL.

This clonotype came up a few times. The chain combines TRBV7-2 with TRBJ1-3; D gene unclear. CDR1 and CDR2 (germline): SGHTA, FQGNSA. The CDR3 contains 16 residues. V lost 0 bases, J lost 2 bases, and 11 bases lay in between. CDR3 protein: CASSLASLTPGNTIYF. In DNA, the CDR3 is TGTGCCAGCAGCTTAGCTAGCCTGACACCTGGAAACACCATATATTTT.

The rearrangement joins TRBV20-1 to TRBJ2-1, with D possibly TRBD1 on 5 matching bases. V lost 3 bases and J lost 8, with 17 bases in between. CDR1 and CDR2 (germline): DFQATT, SNEGSKA (reference sequence). This CDR3 has 14 amino acids. CDR3 DNA: TGCAGTGCTAGGTCTCCAGGGTTGATGTATGAGCAGTTCTTC. It translates to CSARSPGLMYEQFF.

This clonotype was seen a few times. The rearrangement links TRBV4-1 to TRBJ2-1; D ambiguous. Germline assignment: CDR1 MGHRA and CDR2 YSYEKL. The CDR3 is 14 residues long. The ends were cut back, 0 bases at V and 5 bases at J, with 8 bases in the middle. CDR3 amino acids: CASSQEAGNNEQFF. As DNA, the CDR3 is TGCGCCAGCAGCCAAGAGGCAGGTAACAATGAGCAGTTCTTC.

There are a few counts of this clonotype. The gene calls are TRBV12-3 or TRBV12-4 and TRBJ2-5, with D perhaps TRBD1 (5 bases). Trimming pared 3 bases from V and 11 bases from J, leaving 10 bases between. The CDR3 contains 11 residues. The CDR3 nucleotides are TGTGCCAGCAGTTTTCTTGGGGCTCAGTACTTC. This translates into CASSFLGAQYF.

The chain couples TRBV25-1 to TRBJ1-2; the D is unclear. With 5 bases removed from V and 6 bases from J, the gap between germline ends came to 13 bases. Germline lookup yields CDR1 MGHDK and CDR2 SYGVNS. This CDR3 region has 13 residues. The CDR3 is CASSPRTVNGYTF. The DNA of the CDR3 is TGTGCCAGCAGTCCACGGACCGTAAATGGCTACACCTTC.

The rearrangement joins TRBV27 to TRBJ2-3, with D tentatively TRBD2 (6 bases). Germline V gene sequence: CDR1 MNHEY, CDR2 SMNVEV (reference sequence). The CDR3 extends over 16 amino acids. V lost 3 bases to trimming and J lost 5 bases, with 18 bases between them. The CDR3 spells CASSFGHSGNQDTQYF. The CDR3 DNA reads TGTGCCAGCAGTTTCGGGCATAGCGGAAACCAAGATACGCAGTATTTT.

V usage is TRBV7-9 and J usage is TRBJ2-2, with TRBD1 matching over 7 bases. The CDR3 is made up of 16 amino acids. Germline V gene sequence: CDR1 SEHNR, CDR2 FQNEAQ (reference sequence). J gave up 4 bases and V 6 bases, and 11 bases lay outside the gene matches. CDR3 protein: CASRHDRVKGTGELFF. As DNA, the CDR3 is TGTGCCAGCAGGCACGACAGGGTTAAGGGCACCGGGGAGCTGTTTTTT.

The CDR3 DNA reads TGTGCCAGCAGCTTAGATAACAGGGTGGATGAGCAGTTCTTC. Translated: CASSLDNRVDEQFF. The rearrangement links TRBV11-2 to TRBJ2-1; D may be TRBD1 (6 bases). The CDR3 runs 14 residues. Looked up from germline, CDR1 is SGHAT and CDR2 is FQNNGV. V was trimmed by 0 bases and J by 8 bases, leaving 11 bases between them.

V usage is TRBV28 and J usage is TRBJ2-1; D remains ambiguous. The length of the CDR3 is 13 residues. With 5 bases removed from V and 12 bases from J, the gap between germline ends came to 17 bases. Germline CDR1 reads MDHEN; CDR2 reads SYDVKM. The CDR3 nucleotides are TGTGCCAGCAGTCAGGACCACGCCCTTAGGCAGTTCTTC. It translates to CASSQDHALRQFF.

This clonotype occurred a few times. This chain links TRBV2 with TRBJ1-2, with D uncertain. V dropped 8 bases and J dropped 2 bases, with 18 bases sitting between them. Germline V gene sequence: CDR1 SNHLY, CDR2 FYNNEI. The CDR3 loop spans 15 amino acids. The CDR3: CASLTLAAMNYGYTF. The CDR3 region has the DNA TGTGCCAGCCTAACGTTGGCAGCTATGAACTATGGCTACACCTTC.

This clonotype was counted only a few times. The chain links TRBV6-2 or TRBV6-3 to TRBJ2-3; D remains ambiguous. This CDR3 spans 14 amino acids. Per germline, CDR1 MNHEY and CDR2 SVGEGT. Trimming took 5 bases from V and 8 from J, leaving 17 bases between them. CDR3 amino acids: CASSARARSATQYF. The CDR3 bases are TGTGCCAGCAGTGCGCGCGCCCGCTCCGCTACGCAGTATTTT.

This chain joins TRBV7-6 and TRBJ1-2; 8 nucleotides agree with TRBD1. Germline CDR1 and CDR2: SGHVS and FNYEAQ. The junction had 10 bases not matched to a gene; V was cut back by 1 base and J by 0 bases. The CDR3 has 18 residues. CDR3 in amino acids: CASSLGGDRTLTNYGYTF. The CDR3 bases are TGTGCCAGCAGCTTAGGCGGGGACAGGACACTTACTAACTATGGCTACACCTTC. Full variable domain (remainder filled in from reference TRBV7-6 and TRBJ1-2): GAGVSQSPRYKVTKRGQDVALRCDPISGHVSLYWYRQALGQGPEFLTYFNYEAQQDKSGLPNDRFSAERPEGSISTLTIQRTEQRDSAMYRCASSLGGDRTLTNYGYTFGSGTRLTVV.

The J gene is TRBJ2-1, the V gene TRBV11-2, with D tentatively TRBD1 or TRBD2 (6 bases each). V was cut by 3 bases and J by 6 bases, with 12 bases left in between. The CDR3 is 14 residues long. Germline V lookup: CDR1 SGHAT, CDR2 FQNNGV. CDR3 nucleotide sequence: TGTGCCAGCAGCTTTCGGGGGCCCCTCAATGAGCAGTTCTTC. This sequence encodes CASSFRGPLNEQFF.

There are a few counts of this clonotype. The chain recombines TRBV5-1 with TRBJ2-1, with D unclear. Trimming removed 2 bases at V and 7 bases at J, with 10 bases between. The CDR3 consists of 13 residues. Germline loops: CDR1 SGHRS, CDR2 YFSETQ. The CDR3 DNA sequence: TGCGCCAGCAGCTTCGAGTTCTTAAATGAGCAGTTCTTC. Its translation is CASSFEFLNEQFF. Complete variable domain (other parts from reference TRBV5-1 and TRBJ2-1): KAGVTQTPRYLIKTRGQQVTLSCSPISGHRSVSWYQQTPGQGLQFLFEYFSETQRNKGNFPGRFSGRQFSNSRSEMNVSTLELGDSALYLCASSFEFLNEQFFGPGTRLTVL.

This clonotype was recorded a few times. V and J are TRBV29-1 and TRBJ2-1; D is unclear. Trimming removed 6 bases from V and 0 bases from J, with 15 bases in between. Germline V gene data show CDR1 as SQVTM and CDR2 as ANQGSEA. The CDR3 is 15 amino acids. The CDR3 DNA reads as TGCAGCGTCCCCGGCGCCGCGAGCTCCTACAATGAGCAGTTCTTC. Translation: CSVPGAASSYNEQFF.

The chain joins TRBV27 to TRBJ2-6, with D perhaps being TRBD1 or TRBD2 (5 bases each). There are 18 residues in the CDR3. Trimming shortened V by 3 bases and J by 3 bases, and 18 bases separated the two germline ends. Germline V lookup: CDR1 MNHEY, CDR2 SMNVEV (reference sequence). CDR3 sequence: CASSFGMPGTLGANVLTF. CDR3 bases: TGTGCCAGCAGTTTCGGTATGCCGGGGACGCTTGGGGCCAACGTCCTGACTTTC.

The CDR3 coding sequence is TGTGCCAGCAGTTTACGCGGGACCCGTAGGTATGGCTACACCTTC. This encodes CASSLRGTRRYGYTF. The rearrangement links TRBV27 to TRBJ1-2, with D possibly being TRBD1 (5 bases). The CDR3 totals 15 residues. CDR1 and CDR2 from the germline V gene are MNHEY and SMNVEV (reference sequence). Trimming shortened V by 2 bases and J by 5 bases, and 15 bases separated the two germline ends.

The chain links TRBV7-9 to TRBJ2-5; no clear D gene. The V gene lost 4 bases and the J gene lost 11 bases, with 17 bases spanning the gap. Germline CDR1 reads SEHNR; CDR2 reads FQNEAQ (reference sequence). The length of the CDR3 is 13 residues. CDR3 coding DNA: TGTGCCAGCAGCTCCACGAATAGAAATGAGCAGTACTTC. Encoded protein: CASSSTNRNEQYF.

The sample holds a few counts of this clonotype. The rearrangement joins TRBV2 to TRBJ2-1; 8 bases are a match to TRBD2. Germline CDR1 is SNHLY and CDR2 is FYNNEI. J gave up 6 bases and V 8 bases, and 6 bases lay outside the gene matches. This CDR3 region has 13 residues. CDR3 DNA: TGTGCCAGCGGGATAGCGGGGAGCAATGAGCAGTTCTTC. Translation: CASGIAGSNEQFF.

This clonotype was detected only a few times. The chain links TRBV29-1 to TRBJ1-2; 9 positions agree with TRBD1. CDR3 length equals 12 residues. V was clipped by 5 bases and J by 5 bases; unmatched bases: 3. The germline gives CDR1 SQVTM, CDR2 ANQGSEA. The DNA for the CDR3 is TGCAGCGTTACCGGGACAGGGTATGGCTACACCTTC. Protein sequence: CSVTGTGYGYTF. Full variable domain (remainder filled in from reference TRBV29-1 and TRBJ1-2): SAVISQKPSRDICQRGTSLTIQCQVDSQVTMMFWYRQQPGQSLTLIATANQGSEATYESGFVIDKFPISRPNLTFSTLTVSNMSPEDSSIYLCSVTGTGYGYTFGSGTRLTVV.